The source of this TCR beta chain is a study of cytomegalovirus exposure and HLA in healthy donors (dated by TCRdb to about 2017). For the study in its entirety: The approximately 710 repertoires of the first cohort and the 95 to 150 validation repertoires were produced on the same platform, according to a later analysis. In addition to the first cohort of several hundred subjects, a separate validation cohort of about 120 different subjects was used. The aim of the study was to test whether cataloging public T cell receptors could identify signatures of past pathogen exposure. To predict cytomegalovirus infection status, the study brought together high-throughput TCR immunosequencing, statistical association of individual TCRs with disease status, and machine learning. Study-level results and caveats: A later analysis lacked HLA typing for the validation cohort, so it scored co-occurrence in that cohort across all 120 or so repertoires. Most TCR sequences were observed very rarely across donors, whereas some public TCRs were present in many individuals. A few of the identified cytomegalovirus-associated TCR beta chains were confirmed in vitro to be specific for cytomegalovirus antigens. The classifier was reported to diagnose cytomegalovirus status with high specificity and sensitivity in both the original and validation cohorts. The study listed 170 or so TCR beta chains as associated with cytomegalovirus. The authors suggested that the approach could potentially be extended to other disease states and immunological phenotypes. Of the cluster scores, around 95% were above 0 in a later analysis, which found that TCRs clustered in the first cohort also tended to co-occur in the 120 validation repertoires.

The library came from the immunoSEQ multiplex PCR assay. As for the original processing: A statistical classification framework was built to diagnose cytomegalovirus status from the catalog of TCR beta chain sequences. Sourced from immuneACCESS, this table was stored by TCRdb with only in-frame sequences that have V and J called. A share of the clones is absent; for the studies checked, an unresolved V gene accounts for under half, and the remainder has no known explanation. The V and J calls and clone size are taken from that table; D and trimming were inferred from the DNA. The sample data list 330,000 or so clones, and roughly 88% of these were observed just once. More than 0.8% of the sample rests with the top ten. V is clipped by 2 bases and J by 2 bases, and the sequence between their germline boundaries is 9 bases long. Including the terminal cysteine and phenylalanine, the CDR3 comprises 14 residues. Just CDR3 DNA is preserved here, 42 bases in frame from base 1. CDR1 and CDR2, per the germline V gene, are KGHSH and LQKENI.

The donors belonged to the validation cohort of 120 subjects, which was separate from the approximately 680-subject first cohort. With regard to this clone: Its antigen remains unidentified. The record has no base qualities; no much larger clone is one base away.

The specimen was PBMCs. The TCR comes from a woman between 18 and 29 years old in good health and CMV-seronegative. This chain is built from TRBV18 and TRBJ2-5, with TRBD1 perhaps the D gene, on 6 matching bases. The DNA reads as follows: TGTGCCAGCTCACCATCGGGACATCAAGAGACCCAGTACTTC. It is translated as CASSPSGHQETQYF.